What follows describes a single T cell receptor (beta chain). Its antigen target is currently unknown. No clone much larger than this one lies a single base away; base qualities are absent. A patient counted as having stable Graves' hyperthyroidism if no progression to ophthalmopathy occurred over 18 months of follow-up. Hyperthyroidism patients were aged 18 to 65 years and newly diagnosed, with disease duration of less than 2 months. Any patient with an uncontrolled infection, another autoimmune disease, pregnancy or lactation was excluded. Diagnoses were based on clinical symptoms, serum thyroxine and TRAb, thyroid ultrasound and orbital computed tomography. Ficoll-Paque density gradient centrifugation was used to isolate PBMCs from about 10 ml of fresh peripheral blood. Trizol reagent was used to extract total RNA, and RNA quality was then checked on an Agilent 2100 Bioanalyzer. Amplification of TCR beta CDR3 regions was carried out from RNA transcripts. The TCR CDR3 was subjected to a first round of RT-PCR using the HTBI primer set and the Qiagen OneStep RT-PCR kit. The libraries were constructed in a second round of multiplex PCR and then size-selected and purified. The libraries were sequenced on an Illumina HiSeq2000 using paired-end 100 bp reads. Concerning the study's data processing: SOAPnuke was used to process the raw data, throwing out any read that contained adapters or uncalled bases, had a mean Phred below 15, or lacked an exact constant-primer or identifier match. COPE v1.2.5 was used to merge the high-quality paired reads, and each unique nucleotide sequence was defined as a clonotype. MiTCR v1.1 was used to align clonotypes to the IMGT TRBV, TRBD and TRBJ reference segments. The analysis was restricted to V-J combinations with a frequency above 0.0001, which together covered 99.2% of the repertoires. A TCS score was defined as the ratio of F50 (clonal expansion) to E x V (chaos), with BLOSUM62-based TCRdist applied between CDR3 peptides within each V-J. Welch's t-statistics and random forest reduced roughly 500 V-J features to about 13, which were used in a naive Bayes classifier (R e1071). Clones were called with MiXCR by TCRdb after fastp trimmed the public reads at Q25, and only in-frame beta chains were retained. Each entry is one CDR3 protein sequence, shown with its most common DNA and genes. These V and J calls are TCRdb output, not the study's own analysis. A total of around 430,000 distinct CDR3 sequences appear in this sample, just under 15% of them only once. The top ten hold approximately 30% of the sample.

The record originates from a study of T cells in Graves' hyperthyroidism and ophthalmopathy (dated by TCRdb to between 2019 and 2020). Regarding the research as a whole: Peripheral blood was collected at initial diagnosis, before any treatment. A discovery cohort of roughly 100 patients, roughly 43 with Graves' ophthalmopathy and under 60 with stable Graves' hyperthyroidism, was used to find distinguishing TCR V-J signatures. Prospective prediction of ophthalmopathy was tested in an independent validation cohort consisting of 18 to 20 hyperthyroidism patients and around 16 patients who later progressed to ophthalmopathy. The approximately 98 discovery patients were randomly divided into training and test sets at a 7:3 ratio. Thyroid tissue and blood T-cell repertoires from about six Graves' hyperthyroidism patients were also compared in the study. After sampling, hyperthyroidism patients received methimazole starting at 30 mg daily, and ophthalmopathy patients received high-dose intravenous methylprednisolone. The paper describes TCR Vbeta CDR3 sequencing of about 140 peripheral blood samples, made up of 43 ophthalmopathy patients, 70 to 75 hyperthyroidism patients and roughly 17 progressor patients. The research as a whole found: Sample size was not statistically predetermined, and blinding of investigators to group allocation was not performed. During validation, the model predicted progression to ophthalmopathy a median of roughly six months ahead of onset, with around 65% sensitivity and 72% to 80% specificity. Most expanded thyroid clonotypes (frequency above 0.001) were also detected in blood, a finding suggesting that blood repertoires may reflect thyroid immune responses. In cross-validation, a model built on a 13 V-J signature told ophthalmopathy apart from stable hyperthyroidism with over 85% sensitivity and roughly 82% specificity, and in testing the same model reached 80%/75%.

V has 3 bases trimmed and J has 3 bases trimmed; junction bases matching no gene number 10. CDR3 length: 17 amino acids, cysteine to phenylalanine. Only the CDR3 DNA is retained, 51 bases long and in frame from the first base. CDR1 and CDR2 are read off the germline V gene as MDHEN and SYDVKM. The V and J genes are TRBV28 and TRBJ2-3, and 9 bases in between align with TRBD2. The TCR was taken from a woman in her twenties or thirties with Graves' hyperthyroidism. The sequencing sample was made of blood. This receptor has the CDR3 CASSFPNWLAGTDTQYF. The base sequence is TGTGCCAGCAGTTTTCCTAACTGGCTAGCGGGAACAGATACGCAGTATTTT.